This T cell receptor (beta chain) was found in a study of blood T cell repertoires in COVID-19. Some clones are missing from TCRdb's copy, which holds only in-frame ones; the method was immunoSEQ multiplex PCR. The data hold about 240,000 clones, with around 85% observed a single time. Remarks on this clone: Other DNA sequences within the sample encode an identical CDR3.

CDR3 size: 14 residues. The germline V gene has CDR1 MNHEY and CDR2 SVGAGI. V was clipped by 6 bases and J by 4 bases; unmatched bases: 2. Sequenced input: peripheral blood. The TCR sequence derives from a man aged 55 to 70 with acute or convalescent COVID-19. This chain links TRBV6-5 with TRBJ2-2; the match to TRBD1 covers 10 bases. The CDR3: CASRDRGSTGELFF. The CDR3 nucleotides read TGTGCCAGCAGGGACAGGGGGAGCACCGGGGAGCTGTTTTTT.